This T cell receptor (beta chain) was sequenced in a study of CD8 T cells in ankylosing spondylitis. Study-level points and caveats: A number of the motif variants had already been described in reactive arthritis synovial fluid and blood. The clones that were linked to disease were reported to be significantly enriched in matched synovial fluid samples from ankylosing spondylitis patients. Ankylosing spondylitis blood appeared to be characterized by a TCR beta motif of about eight highly homologous variants.

The CDR3 covers 18 residues. Germline lookup yields CDR1 SGHAT and CDR2 FQNNGV. With 4 bases clipped from V and 0 bases from J, the junction kept 8 bases outside the gene matches. Scientists made TCR beta libraries using quantitative 5'-RACE with molecular barcodes. TCRdb re-analysed the 5' RACE reads in MiXCR, keeping a single row per CDR3 protein. Of some 150,000 distinct CDR3 sequences listed, 10% to 12% are singletons. This clonotype was seen many times. As yet, its antigen is unknown. Material for sequencing was blood, either unsorted or a sorted T cell fraction (not recorded which). The chain is built from TRBV11-2 and TRBJ2-3, with 12 bases lining up with TRBD2. The sequence was obtained from a female donor with ankylosing spondylitis or in good health (not recorded which). The CDR3 loop is CASSSLAGGRSSTDTQYF. DNA of the CDR3: TGTGCCAGCAGCTCGCTAGCGGGAGGGAGATCTAGCACAGATACGCAGTATTTT. Full variable domain (outside the CDR3, taken from reference TRBV11-2 and TRBJ2-3): EAGVAQSPRYKIIEKRQSVAFWCNPISGHATLYWYQQILGQGPKLLIQFQNNGVVDDSQLPKDRFSAERLKGVDSTLKIQPAKLEDSAVYLCASSSLAGGRSSTDTQYFGPGTRLTVL.